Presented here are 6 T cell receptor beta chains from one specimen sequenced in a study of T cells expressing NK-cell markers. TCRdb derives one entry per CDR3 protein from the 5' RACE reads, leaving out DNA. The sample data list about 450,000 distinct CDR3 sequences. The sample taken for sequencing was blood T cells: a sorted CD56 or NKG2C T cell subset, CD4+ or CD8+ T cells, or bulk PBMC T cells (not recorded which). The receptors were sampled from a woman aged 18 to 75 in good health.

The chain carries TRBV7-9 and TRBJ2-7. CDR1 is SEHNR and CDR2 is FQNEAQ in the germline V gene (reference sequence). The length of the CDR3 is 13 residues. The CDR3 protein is CASSSGSDYEQYF.

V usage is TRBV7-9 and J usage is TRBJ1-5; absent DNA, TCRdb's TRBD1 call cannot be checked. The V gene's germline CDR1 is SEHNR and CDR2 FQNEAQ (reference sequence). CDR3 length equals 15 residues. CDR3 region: CASSLGSGTPQPQHF.

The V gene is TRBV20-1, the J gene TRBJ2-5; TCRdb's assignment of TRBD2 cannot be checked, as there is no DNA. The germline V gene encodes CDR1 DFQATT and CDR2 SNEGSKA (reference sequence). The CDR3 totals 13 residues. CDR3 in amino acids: CSAGGLPGETQYF.

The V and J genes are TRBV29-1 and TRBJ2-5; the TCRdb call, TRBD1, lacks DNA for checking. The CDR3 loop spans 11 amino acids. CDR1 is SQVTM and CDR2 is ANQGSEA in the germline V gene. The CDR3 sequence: CSVGRGETQYF. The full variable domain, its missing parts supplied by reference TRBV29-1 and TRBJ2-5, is SAVISQKPSRDICQRGTSLTIQCQVDSQVTMMFWYRQQPGQSLTLIATANQGSEATYESGFVIDKFPISRPNLTFSTLTVSNMSPEDSSIYLCSVGRGETQYFGPGTRLLVL.

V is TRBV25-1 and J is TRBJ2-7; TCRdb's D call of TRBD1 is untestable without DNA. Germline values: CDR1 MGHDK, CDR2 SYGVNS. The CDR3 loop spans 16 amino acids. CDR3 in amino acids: CASSEFPPEGGHEQYF.

The CDR3 reads CASSSKMAGPSYNEQFF. V usage is TRBV11-2 and J usage is TRBJ2-1; TCRdb designates TRBD2, a call that cannot be tested without DNA. This CDR3 has 17 amino acids. The germline CDR1 and CDR2 sequences are SGHAT and FQNNGV.